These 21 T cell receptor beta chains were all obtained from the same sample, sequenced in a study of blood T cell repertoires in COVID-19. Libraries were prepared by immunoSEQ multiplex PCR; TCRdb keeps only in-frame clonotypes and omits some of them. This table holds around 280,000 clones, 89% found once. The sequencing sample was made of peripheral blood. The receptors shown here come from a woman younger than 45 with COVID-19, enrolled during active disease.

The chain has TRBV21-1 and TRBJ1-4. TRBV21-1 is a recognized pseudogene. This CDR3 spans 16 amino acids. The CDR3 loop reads CASSKSPAATNEKLFF. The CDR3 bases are TGTGCCAGCAGCAAATCCCCCGCTGCGACTAATGAAAAACTGTTTTTT.

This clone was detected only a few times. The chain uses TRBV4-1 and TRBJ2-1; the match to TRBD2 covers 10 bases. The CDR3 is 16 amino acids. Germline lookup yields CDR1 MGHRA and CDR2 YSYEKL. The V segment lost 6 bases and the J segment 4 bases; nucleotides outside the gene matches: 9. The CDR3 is CASRPTGLARYNEQFF. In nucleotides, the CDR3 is TGCGCCAGCAGGCCCACGGGACTAGCGCGTTACAATGAGCAGTTCTTC.

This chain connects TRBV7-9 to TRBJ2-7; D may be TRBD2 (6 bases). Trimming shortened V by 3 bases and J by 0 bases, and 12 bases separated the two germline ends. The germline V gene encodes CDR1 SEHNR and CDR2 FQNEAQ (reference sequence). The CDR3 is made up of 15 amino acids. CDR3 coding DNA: TGTGCCAGCAGCTTGGAGGGGACGAACTCCTACGAGCAGTACTTC. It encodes CASSLEGTNSYEQYF.

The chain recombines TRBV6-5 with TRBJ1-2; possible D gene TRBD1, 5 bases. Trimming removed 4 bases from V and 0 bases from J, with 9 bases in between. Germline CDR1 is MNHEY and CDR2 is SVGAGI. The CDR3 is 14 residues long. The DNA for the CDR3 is TGTGCCAGCAGTTCGACAGTAACTAACTATGGCTACACCTTC. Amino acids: CASSSTVTNYGYTF.

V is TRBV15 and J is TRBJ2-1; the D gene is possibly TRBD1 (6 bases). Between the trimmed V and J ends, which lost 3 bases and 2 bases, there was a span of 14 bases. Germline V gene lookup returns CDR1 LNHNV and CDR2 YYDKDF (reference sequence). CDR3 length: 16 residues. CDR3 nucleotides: TGTGCCACCAGCAGCCCACAGGGTTTGGCCTACAATGAGCAGTTCTTC. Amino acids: CATSSPQGLAYNEQFF.

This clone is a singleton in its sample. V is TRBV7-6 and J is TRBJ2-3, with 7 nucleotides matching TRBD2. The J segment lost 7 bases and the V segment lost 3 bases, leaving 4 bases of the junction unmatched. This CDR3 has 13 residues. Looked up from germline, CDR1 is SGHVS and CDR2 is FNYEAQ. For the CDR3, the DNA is TGTGCCAGCAGCTTTCCTAGCGGTAATACGCAGTATTTT. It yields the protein CASSFPSGNTQYF.

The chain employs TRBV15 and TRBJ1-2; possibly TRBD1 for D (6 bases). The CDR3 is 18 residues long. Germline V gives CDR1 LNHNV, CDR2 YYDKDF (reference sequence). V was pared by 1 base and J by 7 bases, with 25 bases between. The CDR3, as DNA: TGTGCCACCAGCAGAGGTTCTCCGGGACACACGGTAGAGGGTGGCTACACCTTC. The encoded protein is CATSRGSPGHTVEGGYTF.

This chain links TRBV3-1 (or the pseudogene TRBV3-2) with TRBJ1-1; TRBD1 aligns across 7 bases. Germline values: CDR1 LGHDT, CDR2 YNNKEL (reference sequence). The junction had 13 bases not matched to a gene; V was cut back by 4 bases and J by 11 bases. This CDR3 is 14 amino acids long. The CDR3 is CASSPDGDSNPAFF. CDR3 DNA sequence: TGTGCCAGCAGCCCAGATGGGGACAGCAATCCGGCTTTCTTT.

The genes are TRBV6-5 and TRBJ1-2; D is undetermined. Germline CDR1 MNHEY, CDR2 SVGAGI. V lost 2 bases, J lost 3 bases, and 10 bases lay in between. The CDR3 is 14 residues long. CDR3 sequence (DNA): TGTGCCAGCAGTTACCGGGAAGGGTACTATGGCTACACCTTC. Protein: CASSYREGYYGYTF.

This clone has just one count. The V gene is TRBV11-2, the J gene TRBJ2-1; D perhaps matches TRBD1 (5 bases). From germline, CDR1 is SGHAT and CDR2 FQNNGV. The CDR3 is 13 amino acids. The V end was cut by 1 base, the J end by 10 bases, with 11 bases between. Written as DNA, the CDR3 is TGTGCCAGCAGCTTAGGGGGCGCCTGGGAGCAGTTCTTC. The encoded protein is CASSLGGAWEQFF.

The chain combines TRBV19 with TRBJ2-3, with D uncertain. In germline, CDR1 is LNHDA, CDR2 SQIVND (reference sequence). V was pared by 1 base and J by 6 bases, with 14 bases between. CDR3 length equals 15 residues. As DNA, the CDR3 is TGTGCCAGTAGTATAGGGCCCGCGGATCCCGATACGCAGTATTTT. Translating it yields CASSIGPADPDTQYF.

The CDR3 protein is CASSSDRGVHTF. The CDR3 region has the DNA TGTGCCAGCAGCTCCGACAGGGGAGTCCACACCTTC. This chain joins TRBV28 and TRBJ1-2, with 8 bases matching TRBD1. Germline CDR1 reads MDHEN; CDR2 reads SYDVKM. V was clipped by 6 bases and J by 12 bases; unmatched bases: 9. The CDR3 spans 12 residues.

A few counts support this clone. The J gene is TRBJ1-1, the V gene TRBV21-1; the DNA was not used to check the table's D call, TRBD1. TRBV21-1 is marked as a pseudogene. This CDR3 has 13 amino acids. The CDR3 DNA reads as TGTGCCAGCAGCCCCCAGGGGAACACTGAAGCTTTCTTT. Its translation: CASSPQGNTEAFF.

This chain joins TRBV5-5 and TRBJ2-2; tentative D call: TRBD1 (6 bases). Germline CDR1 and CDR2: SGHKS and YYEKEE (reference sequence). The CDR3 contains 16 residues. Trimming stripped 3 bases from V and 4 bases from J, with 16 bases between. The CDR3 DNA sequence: TGTGCCAGCAGCTGGGGGCCGGCAGGGGCCACCGGGGAGCTGTTTTTT. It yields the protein CASSWGPAGATGELFF.

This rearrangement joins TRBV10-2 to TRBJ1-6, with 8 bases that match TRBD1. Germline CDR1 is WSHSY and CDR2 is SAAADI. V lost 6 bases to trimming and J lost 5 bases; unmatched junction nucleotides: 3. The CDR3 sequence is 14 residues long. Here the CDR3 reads CASRQGANNSPLHF. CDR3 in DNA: TGCGCCAGCAGGCAGGGGGCGAATAATTCACCCCTCCACTTT.

The CDR3 sequence: CATHLTGGSPLHF. CDR3 in DNA: TGTGCCACCCACCTGACGGGAGGTTCACCCCTCCACTTT. V gene TRBV2 combines with J gene TRBJ1-6, with unresolved D. V was pared by 10 bases and J by 9 bases, with 16 bases between. The CDR3 has 13 residues. Germline V CDR1 and CDR2: SNHLY, FYNNEI.

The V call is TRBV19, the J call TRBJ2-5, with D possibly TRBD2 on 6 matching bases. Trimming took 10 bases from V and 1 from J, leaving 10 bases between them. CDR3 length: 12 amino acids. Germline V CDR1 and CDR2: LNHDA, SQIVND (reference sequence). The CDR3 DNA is TGTGCCACCCGGGACTTCCAAGAGACCCAGTACTTC. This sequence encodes CATRDFQETQYF.

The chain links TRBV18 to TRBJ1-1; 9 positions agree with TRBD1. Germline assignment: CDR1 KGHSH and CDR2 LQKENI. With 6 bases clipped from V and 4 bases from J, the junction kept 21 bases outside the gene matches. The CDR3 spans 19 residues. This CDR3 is CASSYTLGTGPNRGTEAFF. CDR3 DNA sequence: TGTGCCAGCTCCTATACCTTGGGGACAGGGCCCAATCGGGGCACTGAAGCTTTCTTT.

Here the CDR3 DNA reads TGTGCCAGCAGTTTCGTCCAGGGGGCGGGCGAAAAACTGTTTTTT. Translating gives CASSFVQGAGEKLFF. V usage is TRBV6-6 and J usage is TRBJ1-4, with TRBD1 identical over 8 bases. This CDR3 is 15 amino acids long. Germline assignment: CDR1 MNHNY and CDR2 SVGAGI (reference sequence). J gave up 8 bases and V 4 bases, and 9 bases lay outside the gene matches.

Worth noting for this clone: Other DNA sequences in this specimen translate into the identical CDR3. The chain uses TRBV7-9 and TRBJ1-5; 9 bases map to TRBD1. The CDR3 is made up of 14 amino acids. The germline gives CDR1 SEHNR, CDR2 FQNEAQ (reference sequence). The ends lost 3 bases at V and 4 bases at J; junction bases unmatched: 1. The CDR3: CASSLTGGNQPQHF. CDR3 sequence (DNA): TGTGCCAGCAGCTTGACAGGGGGAAATCAGCCCCAGCATTTT.

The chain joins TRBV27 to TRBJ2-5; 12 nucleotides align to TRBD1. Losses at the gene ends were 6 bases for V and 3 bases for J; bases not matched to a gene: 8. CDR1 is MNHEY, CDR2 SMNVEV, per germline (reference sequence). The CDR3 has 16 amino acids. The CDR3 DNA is TGTGCCAGCAGGCTTACCGGGACAGGGGGCGAAGAGACCCAGTACTTC. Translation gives CASRLTGTGGEETQYF.